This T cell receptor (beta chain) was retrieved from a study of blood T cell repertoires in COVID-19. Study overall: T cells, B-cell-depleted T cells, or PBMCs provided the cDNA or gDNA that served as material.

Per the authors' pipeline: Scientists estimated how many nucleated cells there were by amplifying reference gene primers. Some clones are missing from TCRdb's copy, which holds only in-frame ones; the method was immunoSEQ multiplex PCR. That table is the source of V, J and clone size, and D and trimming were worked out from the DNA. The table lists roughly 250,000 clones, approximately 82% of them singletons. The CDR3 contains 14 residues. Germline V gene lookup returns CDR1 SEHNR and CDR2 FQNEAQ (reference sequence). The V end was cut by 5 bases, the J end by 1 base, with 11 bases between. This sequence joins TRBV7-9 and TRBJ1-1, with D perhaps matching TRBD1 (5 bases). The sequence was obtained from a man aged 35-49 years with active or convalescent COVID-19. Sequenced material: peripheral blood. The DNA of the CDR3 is TGTGCCAGCAGCACTCATACAGGGAACACTGAAGCTTTCTTT. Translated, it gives CASSTHTGNTEAFF.